Below, 26 T cell receptor beta chains from the same sample are listed, as sequenced in a study of early T cells in non-severe SARS-CoV-2 infection (dated by TCRdb to the early 2020s). Libraries were made using 5' RACE. Sequenced on a NextSeq 500. TCRdb redid the processing of the public reads, applying fastp at Q25 and MiXCR, and retained in-frame beta chains. All rows with the same CDR3 protein become a single entry with the most common DNA and genes. Across this sample there are 60,000 or so distinct CDR3 sequences, with around 13% seen only once. Approximately 4.4% of the sample lies in the top ten. Sequenced: whole blood. Receptor source: an adult who was a healthcare worker with PCR-confirmed SARS-CoV-2 infection or an uninfected control (not recorded which).

This clonotype was seen repeatedly, ten times or more. The genes are TRBV7-9 and TRBJ1-2; D is unresolved. The CDR3 sequence is 12 residues long. Germline V lookup: CDR1 SEHNR, CDR2 FQNEAQ (reference sequence). The CDR3 here is CAADGTDYGYTF. The CDR3 DNA reads as TGTGCGGCGGACGGTACGGACTATGGCTACACCTTC.

This clonotype was observed at least ten times. This chain joins TRBV5-4 and TRBJ2-3; tentative D call: TRBD1 (5 bases). From germline, CDR1 is SGHNT and CDR2 YYREEE (reference sequence). Trimming removed 4 bases at V and 0 bases at J, with 15 bases between. The CDR3 has 16 residues. The CDR3 sequence is CASSHYRSTSTDTQYF. The CDR3 coding sequence is TGTGCCAGCAGCCACTACAGGAGCACTAGCACAGATACGCAGTATTTT.

The chain is built from TRBV7-8 and TRBJ2-7; D is uncertain. CDR1 is SGHVS and CDR2 is FQNEAQ in the germline V gene. The CDR3 runs to 14 residues. Between the trimmed V and J ends, which lost 1 base and 1 base, there was a span of 8 bases. CDR3 region: CASSLGARSYEQYF. Here the CDR3 DNA reads TGTGCCAGCAGCTTAGGGGCCCGTTCCTACGAGCAGTACTTC.

This clonotype was seen at least ten times. The V call is TRBV29-1, the J call TRBJ2-3; 8 bases are shared with TRBD1. Germline V gene sequence: CDR1 SQVTM, CDR2 ANQGSEA. J lost 2 bases, V lost 5 bases, and 12 bases had no gene match. This CDR3 region has 16 residues. In DNA form, the CDR3 reads TGCAGCGTTTCAGGACCTCCGGACAGGGCCACAGATACGCAGTATTTT. This gives the protein CSVSGPPDRATDTQYF.

The table lists this clonotype with a few counts. V usage is TRBV6-2 or TRBV6-3 and J usage is TRBJ2-5, with D uncertain. CDR1 MNHEY and CDR2 SVGEGT come from the germline V gene. The CDR3 totals 14 residues. Trimming took off 6 bases at V and 1 base at J, with 12 bases between the two ends. CDR3 region: CASSTTNSQETQYF. The CDR3 coding sequence is TGTGCCAGCAGCACAACTAATAGCCAAGAGACCCAGTACTTC.

There are many counts of this clonotype. V gene TRBV20-1 combines with J gene TRBJ2-7; 9 nucleotides match TRBD1. The CDR3 has 14 amino acids. V shed 1 base, J shed 3 bases, and the junction held 4 bases outside the gene matches. Per the germline V gene, CDR1 is DFQATT and CDR2 is SNEGSKA (reference sequence). The CDR3 nucleotides read TGCAGTGCTAGAGCCGGGACAGGGATCTACGAGCAGTACTTC. It codes for CSARAGTGIYEQYF.

The genes are TRBV11-2 and TRBJ2-2; D is undetermined. With 5 bases removed from V and 3 bases from J, the gap between germline ends came to 10 bases. CDR3 length: 14 residues. Germline CDR1 reads SGHAT; CDR2 reads FQNNGV. The CDR3 loop reads CASSQRPDTGELFF. The CDR3 DNA sequence: TGTGCCAGCAGCCAGAGACCGGACACCGGGGAGCTGTTTTTT.

There are many counts of this clonotype. The chain couples TRBV9 to TRBJ2-1; D ambiguous. The germline CDR1 and CDR2 sequences are SGDLS and YYNGEE. V was pared by 0 bases and J by 0 bases, with 10 bases between. The CDR3 has 16 amino acids. CDR3 in DNA: TGTGCCAGCAGCGTAGGGAGCCTGAGCTCCTACAATGAGCAGTTCTTC. It specifies CASSVGSLSSYNEQFF.

This sequence joins TRBV7-2 and TRBJ2-2, with D tentatively TRBD1 (7 bases). The V and J ends lost 5 bases and 4 bases respectively, with 17 bases between them. Germline V CDR1 and CDR2: SGHTA, FQGNSA. The CDR3 has 16 residues. The CDR3 DNA sequence: TGTGCCAGCAGCCCTCCCCGCAGGGGGGTCACCGGGGAGCTGTTTTTT. It specifies CASSPPRRGVTGELFF.

The chain employs TRBV27 and TRBJ1-4; D remains ambiguous. Germline assignment: CDR1 MNHEY and CDR2 SMNVEV (reference sequence). CDR3 length: 13 amino acids. Trimming removed 6 bases at V and 8 bases at J, with 13 bases between. The chain's CDR3 is CASRPGEGEKLFF. CDR3 sequence (DNA): TGTGCCAGCAGGCCTGGGGAGGGCGAAAAACTGTTTTTT.

This clonotype was seen many times. This chain links TRBV9 with TRBJ2-7; the match to TRBD2 covers 8 bases. CDR3 size: 18 residues. Germline lookup yields CDR1 SGDLS and CDR2 YYNGEE. J gave up 0 bases and V 4 bases, and 15 bases lay outside the gene matches. The CDR3 nucleotides read TGTGCCAGCAGCCCCAGCGTACTAGCGGCCGCCAACTCCTACGAGCAGTACTTC. Translating gives CASSPSVLAAANSYEQYF.

There are many counts of this clonotype. The rearrangement links TRBV20-1 to TRBJ2-7; 8 bases map to TRBD2. The germline gives CDR1 DFQATT, CDR2 SNEGSKA (reference sequence). CDR3 size: 15 residues. CDR3 loop: CSAWASGFLSYEQYF. CDR3 coding DNA: TGCAGCGCCTGGGCTAGCGGGTTTCTCTCCTACGAGCAGTACTTC.

This clonotype has just a few counts. The V gene is TRBV20-1, the J gene TRBJ2-2; TRBD2 is a possible D gene (5 bases). Trimming cost V 3 bases and J 3 bases, with 14 bases left between them. Germline CDR1 and CDR2: DFQATT and SNEGSKA (reference sequence). The CDR3 extends over 15 amino acids. The CDR3 bases are TGCAGTGCTAGGAGAGGGTGGGATGACACCGGGGAGCTGTTTTTT. Translating gives CSARRGWDDTGELFF.

This clonotype turned up a few times. This chain connects TRBV5-1 to TRBJ2-3; 7 bases align to TRBD1. J lost 4 bases, V lost 4 bases, and 6 bases had no gene match. The germline V gene has CDR1 SGHRS and CDR2 YFSETQ. There are 14 residues in the CDR3. CDR3 sequence: CASSTRQGSDTQYF. For the CDR3, the DNA is TGCGCCAGCAGCACCCGACAGGGTTCAGATACGCAGTATTTT.

This chain links TRBV5-1 with TRBJ2-7; 7 bases are shared with TRBD1. This CDR3 has 13 residues. J was trimmed by 11 bases and V by 2 bases; bases with no gene match: 10. From germline, CDR1 is SGHRS and CDR2 YFSETQ. The CDR3 DNA follows: TGCGCCAGCAGCTTTGAGGACAGCCAGGGGGAGTACTTC. Protein product: CASSFEDSQGEYF.

This clonotype was counted between two and nine times. The chain links TRBV20-1 to TRBJ1-5; D is uncertain. Germline CDR1 DFQATT, CDR2 SNEGSKA (reference sequence). The V end was cut by 3 bases, the J end by 3 bases, with 9 bases between. The CDR3 contains 13 residues. The CDR3 here is CSARRTDNQPQHF. CDR3 bases: TGCAGTGCTAGGCGCACAGACAATCAGCCCCAGCATTTT.

V and J are TRBV7-9 and TRBJ1-4, with D hard to call. This CDR3 is 11 amino acids long. Trimming took 11 bases from V and 8 from J, leaving 12 bases between them. CDR1 and CDR2 (germline): SEHNR, FQNEAQ (reference sequence). DNA of the CDR3: TGTGCCTCCAGTTCGGGCGAAAAACTGTTTTTT. Its protein is CASSSGEKLFF.

Written as DNA, the CDR3 is TGCAGTGCTATCCGACTAGCGGGGGGGGAGCACACAGATACGCAGTATTTT. Translating it yields CSAIRLAGGEHTDTQYF. The chain combines TRBV20-1 with TRBJ2-3; 14 nucleotides agree with TRBD2. The CDR3 loop spans 17 amino acids. CDR1 and CDR2 (germline): DFQATT, SNEGSKA (reference sequence). With V trimmed by 4 bases and J by 2 bases, 8 bases remained unmatched.

The chain couples TRBV12-3 or TRBV12-4 to TRBJ2-3; 8 bases map to TRBD1. The CDR3 extends over 15 amino acids. V shed 3 bases, J shed 7 bases, and the junction held 9 bases outside the gene matches. CDR3 residues: CASSFTAGGAYTQYF. The DNA for the CDR3 is TGTGCCAGCAGTTTTACGGCAGGGGGCGCCTATACGCAGTATTTT.

Only a few counts were recorded for this clonotype. The chain carries TRBV6-2 or TRBV6-3 and TRBJ2-4, with 7 bases that match TRBD2. Germline V gene sequence: CDR1 MNHEY, CDR2 SVGEGT. The CDR3 has 16 amino acids. Losses at the gene ends were 5 bases for V and 0 bases for J; bases not matched to a gene: 7. The CDR3 reads CASSPQAGLAKNIQYF. CDR3 sequence (DNA): TGTGCCAGCAGTCCCCAAGCGGGATTAGCCAAAAACATTCAGTACTTC.

This clonotype was counted only a few times. This chain connects TRBV5-6 to TRBJ2-3; TRBD2 is a possible D gene (6 bases). CDR1 is SGHDT and CDR2 is YYEEEE in the germline V gene. This CDR3 spans 16 amino acids. V gave up 0 bases and J gave up 1 base, with 12 bases separating them. CDR3 in DNA: TGTGCCAGCAGCTTGGCCGCGTGGGGGGGCACAGATACGCAGTATTTT. It translates to CASSLAAWGGTDTQYF. Based on the CDR3 plus reference TRBV5-6 and TRBJ2-3, the full variable domain is DAGVTQSPTHLIKTRGQQVTLRCSPKSGHDTVSWYQQALGQGPQFIFQYYEEEERQRGNFPDRFSGHQFPNYSSELNVNALLLGDSALYLCASSLAAWGGTDTQYFGPGTRLTVL.

This clonotype has a handful of counts. The chain is built from TRBV20-1 and TRBJ2-2; 9 nucleotides agree with TRBD2. Germline V gene data show CDR1 as DFQATT and CDR2 as SNEGSKA (reference sequence). The CDR3 has 14 amino acids. Germline trimming cut 0 bases from V and 6 bases from J; bases unmatched to any gene: 2. In nucleotides, the CDR3 is TGCAGTGCTAGAGAAGGGACTAGCCCCGGGGAGCTGTTTTTT. Protein product: CSAREGTSPGELFF.

There are a few counts of this clonotype. The genes are TRBV5-5 and TRBJ2-5; possible D gene TRBD2, 5 bases. The germline CDR1 and CDR2 sequences are SGHKS and YYEKEE (reference sequence). CDR3 length equals 12 residues. V was clipped by 4 bases and J by 2 bases, with 6 bases between them. CDR3 sequence reads: CASSPGQETQYF. In DNA, the CDR3 is TGTGCCAGCAGCCCGGGACAAGAGACCCAGTACTTC.

This clonotype has ten or more counts. The chain recombines TRBV6-6 with TRBJ1-2; 9 bases are a match to TRBD1. Germline loops: CDR1 MNHNY, CDR2 SVGAGI (reference sequence). The CDR3 spans 14 residues. Trimming took 6 bases from V and 2 from J; bases not matched to a gene: 4. CDR3 residues: CASRRTGGNYGYTF. CDR3 nucleotides: TGTGCCAGCAGGCGAACAGGGGGCAACTATGGCTACACCTTC.

The CDR3 nucleotides are TGCAGTGCCTCGGAACAGGGGATGTATTACGAGCAGTACTTC. Residues: CSASEQGMYYEQYF. The V gene is TRBV20-1, the J gene TRBJ2-7, with 7 bases identical to TRBD1. This CDR3 spans 14 amino acids. With V trimmed by 6 bases and J by 4 bases, 12 bases remained unmatched. Germline V gene lookup returns CDR1 DFQATT and CDR2 SNEGSKA (reference sequence).

The chain has TRBV3-1 and TRBJ2-3; 8 bases map to TRBD2. The V segment lost 0 bases and the J segment 6 bases; nucleotides outside the gene matches: 5. The germline gives CDR1 LGHDT, CDR2 YNNKEL (reference sequence). The CDR3 contains 15 residues. The CDR3 DNA is TGTGCCAGCAGCCAAGACTCGGGGGGGTGGGATACGCAGTATTTT. It yields the protein CASSQDSGGWDTQYF.